This T cell receptor (beta chain) is drawn from a study of cytomegalovirus exposure and HLA in healthy donors. The germline V and J ends were trimmed by 5 bases and 5 bases, with 19 bases remaining between them. Germline V gene data show CDR1 as SNHLY and CDR2 as FYNNEI. The CDR3 covers 15 residues. The PCR had 60 Vbeta and 13 Jbeta primers. Sequencing was performed with immunoSEQ multiplex PCR; in TCRdb, only in-frame clones are kept and a portion is missing. This table has nearly 110,000 clones, about three quarters appearing once. This receptor was identified in a man aged 25 to 40 in good health and CMV-seronegative. The chain employs TRBV2 and TRBJ2-7; D may be TRBD1 (6 bases). The sequencing input was PBMCs. The DNA for the CDR3 is TGTGCCAGCAGTTTCCGGGACATCCTTTCTCACGAGCAGTACTTC. Residues: CASSFRDILSHEQYF.